This record looks at one T cell receptor beta chain sequence and its context. This clonotype was seen more than once but under ten times. There is no known antigen for this receptor. Qualities for individual bases were not recorded, and no much larger clone is one base off. This entry comes from a study of CD8 T cells in ankylosing spondylitis (dated by TCRdb to 2016 to 2017). With regard to the full study: The study profiled T cell receptor beta repertoires in healthy donors and ankylosing spondylitis patients to find disease-linked TCR variants. The full study cohort was made up of about two dozen ankylosing spondylitis patients and over 90 healthy donors. Peripheral blood was sampled, and synovial fluid was additionally collected from ankylosing spondylitis patients. Findings and caveats that apply to the study as a whole: According to the report, matched synovial fluid samples from ankylosing spondylitis patients were significantly enriched for the disease-linked clones. The disease-linked clones had a CD8+ phenotype and were found at relatively low frequencies in peripheral blood. A TCR beta motif made up of several highly homologous amino acid variants appeared to be characteristic of blood from ankylosing spondylitis patients. Some of the motif variants had been reported before in the synovial fluid and blood of reactive arthritis patients, a finding that suggests common disease-initiation mechanisms.

These reads were obtained on an Illumina HiSeq 2500. TCR beta libraries were prepared by quantitative 5'-RACE with molecular barcodes. In the original analysis: A new computational method based on a probabilistic model of VDJ rearrangement was used to identify disease-linked TCR variants. In TCRdb, the public reads were trimmed at Q25 with fastp and aligned with MiXCR, with productive beta chains retained. Every distinct CDR3 protein forms one entry, paired with its most common genes and DNA. What appears here as the V and J calls and clone size reflects TCRdb's work, not the paper's. This sample gives around 150,000 distinct CDR3 sequences in total; roughly an eighth of them show up just once. Around 4.1% of the sample lies in the top ten. Trimmed from V: 1 base; trimmed from J: 3 bases; junction bases lacking a gene match: 6. The cysteine opens and the phenylalanine closes a CDR3 of 16 amino acids. The retained sequence is limited to the CDR3, 48 bases, with the frame set at the first base. CDR1 and CDR2 are drawn from the germline V gene: KGHDR, SFDVKD.

The chain is assembled from TRBV24-1 and TRBJ2-3, with 7 bases matching TRBD2. The TCR sequence derives from a female donor with ankylosing spondylitis or in good health (not recorded which). Sequencing was done on a sample of blood, either unsorted or a sorted T cell fraction (not recorded which). The nucleotides read TGTGCCACCAGTGATTTTACGGGAGGTGGAACAGATACGCAGTATTTT. It codes for CATSDFTGGGTDTQYF.